The 23 T cell receptor beta chains below were found in one sample sequenced in a study of blood T cell repertoires in COVID-19. Some clones are missing from TCRdb's copy, which holds only in-frame ones; the method was immunoSEQ multiplex PCR. The sample has 160,000 or so clones; around 85% are singletons. The specimen sequenced was peripheral blood. The origin of the receptors is a woman aged 70-85 years with acute or convalescent COVID-19.

The chain carries TRBV25-1 and TRBJ2-7; D not resolved. From germline, CDR1 is MGHDK and CDR2 SYGVNS. This CDR3 has 15 amino acids. Deletions cut 2 bases from V and 4 bases from J, with 15 bases between. The CDR3 DNA is TGTGCCAGCAGTGAAGAAGTTCCGGGTAGGTACGAGCAGTACTTC. This translates into CASSEEVPGRYEQYF.

The CDR3 here is CASSTKGDRVVNYEQYF. In nucleotides, the CDR3 is TGTGCCAGCAGCACAAAGGGGGACAGGGTCGTAAACTACGAGCAGTACTTC. The chain joins TRBV21-1 to TRBJ2-7; the table's TRBD1 call for D was not verified on the DNA. TRBV21-1 is a known pseudogene. The CDR3 is 17 residues long.

This clone occurred a few times. The rearrangement links TRBV6-5 to TRBJ1-2, with TRBD1 matching over 9 bases. The CDR3 contains 16 residues. The germline V gene encodes CDR1 MNHEY and CDR2 SVGAGI. The V gene end was trimmed by 0 bases and the J gene end by 2 bases; junction bases not matched to a gene: 4. The CDR3: CASSYSYRGRNYGYTF. CDR3 coding DNA: TGTGCCAGCAGTTACTCCTACAGGGGGCGGAACTATGGCTACACCTTC.

The chain recombines TRBV7-2 with TRBJ2-7, with TRBD2 as a possible D gene (6 bases). The V end was cut by 1 base, the J end by 1 base, with 11 bases between. Germline CDR1 is SGHTA and CDR2 is FQGNSA. This CDR3 region has 15 residues. For the CDR3, the DNA is TGTGCCAGCAGCTTAGTCGGCGGGGTTTCCTACGAGCAGTACTTC. The encoded protein is CASSLVGGVSYEQYF.

The CDR3 DNA reads TGTGCCATCAGTGAGTCGGTAAGCGGGAGTTCCGATGAGCAGTTCTTC. Its protein is CAISESVSGSSDEQFF. The chain recombines TRBV10-3 with TRBJ2-1; 8 nucleotides match TRBD2. The V segment lost 0 bases and the J segment 8 bases; nucleotides outside the gene matches: 9. This CDR3 is built from 16 residues. Germline V lookup: CDR1 ENHRY, CDR2 SYGVKD.

V and J are TRBV5-1 and TRBJ1-4; D is unresolved. V lost 0 bases to trimming and J lost 8 bases, with 17 bases between them. This CDR3 is built from 16 residues. Germline loops: CDR1 SGHRS, CDR2 YFSETQ. CDR3 bases: TGCGCCAGCAGCTTGGGCCCCGAAGAACCAAGCGAAAAACTGTTTTTT. Residues: CASSLGPEEPSEKLFF.

The chain joins TRBV6-5 to TRBJ1-4, with D possibly TRBD1 on 5 matching bases. Per the germline V gene, CDR1 is MNHEY and CDR2 is SVGAGI. CDR3 length equals 15 residues. V gave up 6 bases and J gave up 5 bases, with 16 bases separating them. The CDR3 loop reads CASRSSTVTNEKLFF. CDR3 bases: TGTGCCAGCAGGTCCTCGACAGTTACCAATGAAAAACTGTTTTTT.

The chain recombines TRBV28 with TRBJ1-5; D may be TRBD1 (6 bases). V lost 4 bases and J 2 bases, leaving 15 bases between the germline ends. In germline, CDR1 is MDHEN, CDR2 SYDVKM. The CDR3 consists of 16 residues. The CDR3: CASSWQRGFGNQPQHF. The DNA for the CDR3 is TGTGCCAGCAGTTGGCAGAGGGGGTTCGGCAATCAGCCCCAGCATTTT.

The chain uses TRBV23-1 and TRBJ2-2; 11 bases are shared with TRBD2. TRBV23-1 is filed as an ORF, its function uncertain. Trimming cost V 7 bases and J 8 bases; bases outside gene matches: 9. The CDR3 sequence is 15 residues long. The CDR3 loop reads CASTVGTSGSGELFF. The CDR3, as DNA: TGCGCCAGCACAGTAGGCACTAGCGGGAGTGGGGAGCTGTTTTTT.

This clone is a singleton in its sample. This chain connects TRBV4-1 to TRBJ2-7, with 9 positions matching TRBD1. Germline-derived CDR1 and CDR2 are MGHRA and YSYEKL. This CDR3 spans 15 amino acids. The V and J ends lost 4 bases and 2 bases, in that order; junction bases with no gene match: 6. The CDR3 sequence: CASSLAGTGPYEQYF. The CDR3 DNA follows: TGCGCCAGCAGCCTAGCCGGGACAGGGCCCTACGAGCAGTACTTC.

This clone occurred a few times. The chain uses TRBV6-2 or TRBV6-3 and TRBJ1-1; D perhaps matches TRBD1 (6 bases). The CDR3 runs 15 residues. The germline V gene has CDR1 MNHEY and CDR2 SVGEGT. Trimming took 5 bases from V and 2 from J, leaving 15 bases between them. DNA for the CDR3: TGTGCCAGCAGTCTACACCGGGACACCAACACTGAAGCTTTCTTT. It translates to CASSLHRDTNTEAFF.

The chain joins TRBV10-1 to TRBJ2-1; 9 nucleotides agree with TRBD2. Trimming removed 5 bases from V and 9 bases from J; junction bases left unmatched: 5. Per the germline V gene, CDR1 is WNHNN and CDR2 is SYGVQD (reference sequence). The CDR3 has 13 residues. CDR3 residues: CASSRLAGTEQFF. DNA of the CDR3: TGCGCCAGCAGTCGGCTAGCGGGGACTGAGCAGTTCTTC.

The rearrangement joins TRBV7-2 to TRBJ1-2; TRBD1 matches at 10 bases. The CDR3 length is 15 residues. Germline V gene lookup returns CDR1 SGHTA and CDR2 FQGNSA. V dropped 5 bases and J dropped 5; count of bases not matched to a gene: 8. CDR3 protein: CASSPRTGGKYGYTF. CDR3 coding DNA: TGTGCCAGCAGCCCGCGGACAGGGGGAAAGTATGGCTACACCTTC.

The rearrangement links TRBV6-1 to TRBJ1-4; D is perhaps TRBD1 (6 bases). This CDR3 is built from 15 residues. Germline V gene sequence: CDR1 MNHNS, CDR2 SASEGT. The germline V and J ends were trimmed by 6 bases and 6 bases, with 17 bases remaining between them. DNA for the CDR3: TGTGCCAGCAGGACCCGGACAGAATACCATGAAAAACTGTTTTTT. Amino acid sequence: CASRTRTEYHEKLFF.

This chain uses TRBV28 with TRBJ1-2; 7 bases agree with TRBD1. The CDR3 is 12 amino acids. The germline CDR1 and CDR2 sequences are MDHEN and SYDVKM. After removal of 5 bases from V and 7 bases from J, the junction contained 4 bases not matched to a gene. The CDR3 sequence is CASSTNRGGYTF. The CDR3 DNA is TGTGCCAGCAGTACAAACAGGGGTGGCTACACCTTC.

The chain joins TRBV7-6 to TRBJ2-7; 9 nucleotides agree with TRBD1. Trimming removed 4 bases from V and 6 bases from J; junction bases left unmatched: 10. Germline CDR1 reads SGHVS; CDR2 reads FNYEAQ. The CDR3 covers 15 residues. The CDR3 region has the DNA TGTGCCAGCAGCTCCACCGGGACAGGGCGTAGCGAGCAGTACTTC. Translating it yields CASSSTGTGRSEQYF.

J is TRBJ1-1 and V is TRBV6-5; D possibly corresponds to TRBD1 (5 bases). Trimming removed 7 bases from V and 1 base from J, with 10 bases in between. From germline, CDR1 is MNHEY and CDR2 SVGAGI. The CDR3 length is 13 residues. The CDR3 DNA reads as TGTGCCAGCATATTAGACAGGAACACTGAAGCTTTCTTT. Its translation: CASILDRNTEAFF.

This clone was counted a single time. The chain recombines TRBV14 with TRBJ2-7; D may be TRBD2 (6 bases). Trimming cost V 0 bases and J 9 bases, with 24 bases left between them. Germline V lookup: CDR1 SGHDN, CDR2 FVKESK. This CDR3 spans 17 amino acids. CDR3 residues: CASSQEVRGRSVNGQYF. The CDR3 DNA sequence: TGTGCCAGCAGCCAAGAGGTGCGGGGCCGATCCGTAAACGGGCAGTACTTC.

The table lists this clone with a few counts. The chain carries TRBV3-1 (or the pseudogene TRBV3-2) and TRBJ2-3; D is unclear. Trimming pared 1 base from V and 4 bases from J, leaving 15 bases between. Germline V CDR1 and CDR2: LGHDT, YNNKEL (reference sequence). The CDR3 extends over 16 amino acids. CDR3 DNA sequence: TGTGCCAGCAGCCAAGTAGGATTGACTTCCCCAGATACGCAGTATTTT. Amino acid sequence: CASSQVGLTSPDTQYF.

This chain links TRBV10-2 with TRBJ2-2; the match to TRBD2 covers 15 bases. CDR3 length: 17 residues. In germline, CDR1 is WSHSY, CDR2 SAAADI. After removal of 2 bases from V and 5 bases from J, the junction contained 3 bases not matched to a gene. CDR3 coding DNA: TGCGCCAGCAGTGAGGGGGGACTAGCGGGGGGAACCGGGGAGCTGTTTTTT. It yields the protein CASSEGGLAGGTGELFF.

The rearrangement links TRBV5-6 to TRBJ2-1, with D perhaps matching TRBD1 (5 bases). Germline V gene sequence: CDR1 SGHDT, CDR2 YYEEEE. This CDR3 is built from 13 residues. The V end lost 4 bases, the J end lost 7 bases, and 12 bases lay between the germline ends. Here the CDR3 reads CASSPGPGNEQFF. The CDR3 bases are TGTGCCAGCAGCCCAGGTCCAGGGAATGAGCAGTTCTTC.

The J gene is TRBJ2-2, the V gene TRBV3-1 (or the pseudogene TRBV3-2); 8 bases map to TRBD2. In germline, CDR1 is LGHDT, CDR2 YNNKEL (reference sequence). The CDR3 loop spans 21 amino acids. Trimming took 4 bases from V and 1 from J; bases not matched to a gene: 20. In DNA form, the CDR3 reads TGTGCCAGCAGCCGATCAAGGGTGCTAGCGGGTAATTTTGGGAACACCGGGGAGCTGTTTTTT. It yields the protein CASSRSRVLAGNFGNTGELFF.

The rearrangement uses TRBV4-1 and TRBJ1-6; D uncertain. V was pared by 0 bases and J by 0 bases, with 15 bases between. The CDR3 is 19 amino acids. The germline CDR1 and CDR2 sequences are MGHRA and YSYEKL. CDR3 sequence (DNA): TGCGCCAGCAGCCAAGAGCCCGGCAGGTCCCGCTCCTATAATTCACCCCTCCACTTT. It specifies CASSQEPGRSRSYNSPLHF.